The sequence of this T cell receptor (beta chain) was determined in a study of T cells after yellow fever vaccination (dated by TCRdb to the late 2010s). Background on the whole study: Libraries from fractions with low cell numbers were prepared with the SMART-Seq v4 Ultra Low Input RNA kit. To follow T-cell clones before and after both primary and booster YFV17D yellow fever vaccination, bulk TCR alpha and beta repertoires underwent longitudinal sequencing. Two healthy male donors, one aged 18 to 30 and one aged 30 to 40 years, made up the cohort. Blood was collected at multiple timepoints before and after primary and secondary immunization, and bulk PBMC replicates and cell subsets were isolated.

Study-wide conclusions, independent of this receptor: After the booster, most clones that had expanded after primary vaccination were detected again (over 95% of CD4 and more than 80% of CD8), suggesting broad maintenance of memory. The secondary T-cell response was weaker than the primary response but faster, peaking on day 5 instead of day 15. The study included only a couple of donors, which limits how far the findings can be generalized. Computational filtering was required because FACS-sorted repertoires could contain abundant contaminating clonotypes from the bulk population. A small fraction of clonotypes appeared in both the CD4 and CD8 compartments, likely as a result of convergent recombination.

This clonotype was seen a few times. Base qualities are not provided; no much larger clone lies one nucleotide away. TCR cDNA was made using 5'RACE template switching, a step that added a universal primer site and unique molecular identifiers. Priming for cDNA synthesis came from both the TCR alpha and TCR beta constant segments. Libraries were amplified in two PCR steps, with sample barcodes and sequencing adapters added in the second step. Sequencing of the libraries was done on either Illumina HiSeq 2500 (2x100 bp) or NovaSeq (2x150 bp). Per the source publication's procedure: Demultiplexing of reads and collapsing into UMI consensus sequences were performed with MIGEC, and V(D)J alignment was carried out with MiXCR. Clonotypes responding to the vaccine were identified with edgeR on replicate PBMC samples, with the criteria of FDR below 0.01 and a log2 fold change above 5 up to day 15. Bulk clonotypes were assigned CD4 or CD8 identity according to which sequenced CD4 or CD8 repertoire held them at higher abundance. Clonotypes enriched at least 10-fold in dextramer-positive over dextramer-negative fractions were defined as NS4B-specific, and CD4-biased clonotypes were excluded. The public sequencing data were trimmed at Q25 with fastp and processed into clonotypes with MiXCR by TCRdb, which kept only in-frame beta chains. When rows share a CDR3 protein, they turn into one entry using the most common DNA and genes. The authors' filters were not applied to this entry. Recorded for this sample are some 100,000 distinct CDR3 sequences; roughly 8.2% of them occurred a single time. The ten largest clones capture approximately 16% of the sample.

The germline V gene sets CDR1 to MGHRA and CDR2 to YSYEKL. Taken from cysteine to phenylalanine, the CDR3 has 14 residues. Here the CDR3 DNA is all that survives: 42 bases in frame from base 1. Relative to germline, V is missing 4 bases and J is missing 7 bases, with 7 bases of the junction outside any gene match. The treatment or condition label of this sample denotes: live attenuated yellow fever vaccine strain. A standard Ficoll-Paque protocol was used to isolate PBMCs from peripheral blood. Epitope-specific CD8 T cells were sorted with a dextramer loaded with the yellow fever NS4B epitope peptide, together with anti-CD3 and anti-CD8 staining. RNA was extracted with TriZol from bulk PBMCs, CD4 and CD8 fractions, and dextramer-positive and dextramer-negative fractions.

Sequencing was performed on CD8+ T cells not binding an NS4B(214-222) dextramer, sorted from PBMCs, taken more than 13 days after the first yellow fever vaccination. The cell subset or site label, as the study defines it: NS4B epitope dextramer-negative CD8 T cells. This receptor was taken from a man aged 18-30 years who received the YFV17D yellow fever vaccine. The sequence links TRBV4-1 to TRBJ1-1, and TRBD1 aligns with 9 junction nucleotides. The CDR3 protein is CASSRIQGAIEAFF. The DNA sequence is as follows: TGCGCCAGCAGCCGAATACAGGGGGCGATTGAAGCTTTCTTT.